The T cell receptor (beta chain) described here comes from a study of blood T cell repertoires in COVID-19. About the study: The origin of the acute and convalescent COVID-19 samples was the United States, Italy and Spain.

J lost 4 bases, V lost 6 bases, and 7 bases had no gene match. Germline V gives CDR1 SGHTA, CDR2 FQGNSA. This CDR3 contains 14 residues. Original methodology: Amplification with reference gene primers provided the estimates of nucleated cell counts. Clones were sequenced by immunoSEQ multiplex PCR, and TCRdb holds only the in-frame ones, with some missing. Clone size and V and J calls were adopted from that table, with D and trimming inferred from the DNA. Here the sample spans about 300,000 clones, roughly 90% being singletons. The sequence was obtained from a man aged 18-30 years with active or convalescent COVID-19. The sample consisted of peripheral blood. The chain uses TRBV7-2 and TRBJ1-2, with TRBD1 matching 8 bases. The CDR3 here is CASSFSGGGYGYTF. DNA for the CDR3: TGTGCCAGCAGTTTCTCAGGGGGCGGCTATGGCTACACCTTC.